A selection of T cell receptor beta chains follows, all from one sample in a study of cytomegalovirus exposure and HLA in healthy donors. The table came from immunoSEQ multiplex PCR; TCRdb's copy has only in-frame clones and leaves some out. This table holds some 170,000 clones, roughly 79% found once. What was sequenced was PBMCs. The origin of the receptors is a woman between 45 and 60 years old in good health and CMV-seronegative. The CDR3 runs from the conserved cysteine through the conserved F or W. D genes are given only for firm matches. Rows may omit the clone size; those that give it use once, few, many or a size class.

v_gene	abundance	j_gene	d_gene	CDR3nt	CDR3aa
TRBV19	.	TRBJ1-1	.	TGTGCCAGTACCCTGGGGCAGGGGATGAACACTGAAGCTTTCTTT	CASTLGQGMNTEAFF
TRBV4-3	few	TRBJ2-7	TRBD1	TGCGCCAGCAGCCGTGGGGACAGCTCCTACGAGCAGTACTTC	CASSRGDSSYEQYF
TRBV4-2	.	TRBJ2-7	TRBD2	TGTGCCAGCAGCCAAGATAGGGGGACTAGCGCCGAGCAGTACTTC	CASSQDRGTSAEQYF
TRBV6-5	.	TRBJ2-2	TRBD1	TGTGCCAGCAGTCAAGACAGGGCCGAGACCGGGGAGCTGTTTTTT	CASSQDRAETGELFF
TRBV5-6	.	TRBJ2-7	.	TGTGCCAGCAGCTTGGGCCTACGTCAAAAGACCTACGAGCAGTACTTC	CASSLGLRQKTYEQYF
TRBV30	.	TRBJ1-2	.	TGTGCCTGGACAGGTTCCCTTTCATATGGCTACACCTTC	CAWTGSLSYGYTF
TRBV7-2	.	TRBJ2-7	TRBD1	TGTGCCAGCAGCTTAGACAGGGGGCTCGAGCAGTACTTC	CASSLDRGLEQYF
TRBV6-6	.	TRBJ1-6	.	TGTGCCAGCAGTTACGGTCCAGGGGAAAATTCACCCCTCCACTTT	CASSYGPGENSPLHF
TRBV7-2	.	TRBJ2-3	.	TGTGCCAGCAGCTTCAAAGATACGCAGTATTTT	CASSFKDTQYF
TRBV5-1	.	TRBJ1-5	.	TGCGCCAGCAGCTTGGCAGGGGTTGGCAATCAGCCCCAGCATTTT	CASSLAGVGNQPQHF
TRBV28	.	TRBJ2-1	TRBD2	TGTGCCAGCAGCCTCCGGGTAGCGGGAGGCTCTTTCTACAATGAGCAGTTCTTC	CASSLRVAGGSFYNEQFF
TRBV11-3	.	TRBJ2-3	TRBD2	TGTGCCAGCAACGGACGCGGGAGGGTTAAATATACGCAGTATTTT	CASNGRGRVKYTQYF
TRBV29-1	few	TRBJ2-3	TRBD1	TGCAGCGCCGGAACGGACAGGGCCTCAGATACGCAGTATTTT	CSAGTDRASDTQYF
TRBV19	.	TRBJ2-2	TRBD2	TGTGCCAGTAGTACCACCCAGACTAGCGGGCATGGCGGGGAGCTGTTTTTT	CASSTTQTSGHGGELFF
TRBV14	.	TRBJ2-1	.	TGTGCCAGCAGCCTGGGGACTGGAAACTACAATGAGCAGTTCTTC	CASSLGTGNYNEQFF
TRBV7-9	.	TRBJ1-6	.	TGTGCCAGCAGCTTAGATCTCGGGGTCAATTCACCCCTCCACTTT	CASSLDLGVNSPLHF
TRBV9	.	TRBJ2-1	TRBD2	TGTGCCAGCAGCGTAGCAAGCGGGAGGTTCGATGAGCAGTTCTTC	CASSVASGRFDEQFF
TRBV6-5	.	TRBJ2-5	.	TGTGCCAGCAGTTACCGGGGGAACTTTCTGGAGACCCAGTACTTC	CASSYRGNFLETQYF
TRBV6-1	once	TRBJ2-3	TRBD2	TGTGCCGGCAGTGACGGGACTAGCGGGAGGGCCATAGATACGCAGTATTTT	CAGSDGTSGRAIDTQYF
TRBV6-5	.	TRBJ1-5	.	TGTGCCAGCAGCCAGAATAGCAATCAGCCCCAGCATTTT	CASSQNSNQPQHF
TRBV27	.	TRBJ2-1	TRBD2	TGTGCCAGCAGTCCCCTAGCGGGAGTTAGCTACAATGAGCAGTTCTTC	CASSPLAGVSYNEQFF
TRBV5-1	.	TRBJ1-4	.	TGCGCCAGCAGCTCGGGGTACTTTGGGACTAATGAAAAACTGTTTTTT	CASSSGYFGTNEKLFF
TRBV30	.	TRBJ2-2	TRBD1	TGTGCCTGGAGACGGACAGGGGCCACCGGGGAGCTGTTTTTT	CAWRRTGATGELFF
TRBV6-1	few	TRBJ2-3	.	TGTGCCAGCAGTGCGCCGTTAGCGGCCACGGAATATATAGATACGCAGTATTTT	CASSAPLAATEYIDTQYF
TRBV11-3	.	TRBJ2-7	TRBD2	TGTGCCAGCAGCTTAGGGGGACTGGCGGGGGGCCCTGAAAAGCAGTACTTC	CASSLGGLAGGPEKQYF
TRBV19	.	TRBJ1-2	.	TGTGCCAGTAGTATACGTACTAACTATGGCTACACCTTC	CASSIRTNYGYTF
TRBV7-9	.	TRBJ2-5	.	TGTGCCAGCAGCCCGGGTAGGGAGAGGGAGACCCAGTACTTC	CASSPGRERETQYF
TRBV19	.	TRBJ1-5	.	TGTGCCAGTAGTATGGAGCAGATACTCTATCAGCCCCAGCATTTT	CASSMEQILYQPQHF
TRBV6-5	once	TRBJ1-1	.	TGTGCCAGCAAAACAGGGATAGCCACTGAAGCTTTCTTT	CASKTGIATEAFF
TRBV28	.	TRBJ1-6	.	TGTGCCAGCAGTTCCCCGACAGGAGACCACTTT	CASSSPTGDHF
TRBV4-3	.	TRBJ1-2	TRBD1	TGCGCCAGCAGCCAAGAATGGGACAGGGATTTCTATGGCTACACCTTC	CASSQEWDRDFYGYTF